The clone carrying this TCR beta chain was recorded only once. What it binds is unknown. The investigators sampled blood at baseline, at cycle 4 day 1, and at cycle 7 day 1. These data come from a study of OX40 agonist ivuxolimab in advanced cancers. Study in general: While on treatment, patients had intravenous ivuxolimab at 0.01 to 10 mg/kg every 2 weeks.

Points from the study as a whole: Compared with CD4+, CD8+ T cells on average had more expanded clones. Normalized T-cell clonal expansion was also low in some nonresponders.

Data came from immunoSEQ multiplex PCR; TCRdb stores just in-frame clones and leaves some out. The sample gives 75,000 to 100,000 clones, around four fifths of which show up once; under 3.5% is in the top ten. CDR3 size: 15 residues. Germline CDR1 is LGHNA and CDR2 is YNFKEQ. Trimming cost V 4 bases and J 11 bases, with 23 bases left between them. This TCR derives from an adult with an advanced solid tumor such as melanoma, head and neck, liver or kidney cancer. The sample in question was CD4+ or CD8+ T cells sorted from blood, obtained in a trial of the OX40 agonist ivuxolimab. The chain employs TRBV4-2 and TRBJ1-2; a weak D match, TRBD1 (5 bases). CDR3 DNA sequence: TGTGCCAGCAGCCCTTGGGGGGGAGACACCCTTCGATACACCTTC. Translating it yields CASSPWGGDTLRYTF.